This T cell receptor (beta chain) was sequenced in a study of shared clonotypes between healthy human individuals. Comment on this clone: No antigen is known for it.

Regarding the study as a whole: Few donors restricted represented genetic and exposure-history diversity.

The CDR3 is made up of 13 amino acids. In germline, CDR1 is MDHEN, CDR2 SYDVKM. With 3 bases removed from V and 6 bases from J, the gap between germline ends came to 12 bases. Deep-level assay runs were performed. This table comes from immunoSEQ multiplex PCR, and its TCRdb copy is limited to in-frame clones, with some not included. The sample lists under 2.5 million clones; roughly 90% were seen once. This TCR derives from a man in his late teens or twenties in good health. Some clones in this sample may be carry-over from other donors' samples. The sample taken for sequencing was naive CD4+ T cells from PBMCs. As for subset: CD45RA+ positively selected. The chain is built from TRBV28 and TRBJ2-7; possibly TRBD2 for D (5 bases). The CDR3 protein is CASSLWASREQYF. CDR3 DNA sequence: TGTGCCAGCAGTTTGTGGGCTAGCCGCGAGCAGTACTTC.